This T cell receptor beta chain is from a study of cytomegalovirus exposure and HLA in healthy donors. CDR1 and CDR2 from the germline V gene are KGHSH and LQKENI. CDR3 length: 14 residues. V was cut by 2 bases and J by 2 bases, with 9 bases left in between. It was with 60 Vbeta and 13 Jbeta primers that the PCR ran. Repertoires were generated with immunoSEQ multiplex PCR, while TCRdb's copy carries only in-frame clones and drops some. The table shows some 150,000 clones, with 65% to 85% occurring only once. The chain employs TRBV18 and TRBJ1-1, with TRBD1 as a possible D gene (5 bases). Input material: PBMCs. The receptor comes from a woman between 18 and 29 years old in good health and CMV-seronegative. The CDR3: CASSPGASNTEAFF. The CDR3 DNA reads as TGTGCCAGCTCACCAGGGGCCTCAAACACTGAAGCTTTCTTT. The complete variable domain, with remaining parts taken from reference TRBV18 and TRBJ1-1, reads NAGVMQNPRHLVRRRGQEARLRCSPMKGHSHVYWYRQLPEEGLKFMVYLQKENIIDESGMPKERFSAEFPKEGPSILRIQQVVRGDSAAYFCASSPGASNTEAFFGQGTRLTVV.